Listed below are T cell receptor beta chains from one sample, sequenced in a study of human T cells and chemical hapten exposure. TCRdb reprocessed the RACE reads with MiXCR, giving one entry per CDR3 protein. The sample carries 150,000 to 200,000 distinct CDR3 sequences, about 30% recorded once. The source was whole blood, collected in connection with sensitization to the hapten diphenylcyclopropenone (DPC). The receptors were gathered from a woman younger than 35 with alopecia areata. Some clones in this sample may be carry-over from other donors' samples. CDR3s include the opening cysteine and the closing phenylalanine or tryptophan. A D gene is named only where the DNA matches it firmly. Size tells how often a clone was seen (once, few, many) or the class of an expanded clone, and some rows leave it out.

CDR3 | DNA | V | D | size | J
CASSPGGGVRGYTF | TGTGCCAGCAGCCCCGGAGGGGGTGTACGAGGCTACACCTTC | TRBV9 | NA | few | TRBJ1-2
CASSQQTGNEKLFF | TGTGCCAGCAGTCAACAAACAGGGAACGAAAAACTGTTTTTT | TRBV2 | NA | NA | TRBJ1-4
CASSRSGGLTDTQYF | TGCGCCAGCAGCCGTAGCGGGGGCCTCACAGATACGCAGTATTTT | TRBV5-1 | TRBD2 | NA | TRBJ2-3
CSAQTGGGGYTF | TGCAGTGCTCAAACAGGTGGTGGTGGCTACACCTTC | TRBV20-1 | NA | NA | TRBJ1-2
CASSSPWTSGFNEQFF | TGTGCCAGCAGCTCCCCGTGGACTAGCGGGTTCAATGAGCAGTTCTTC | TRBV6-5 | TRBD2 | NA | TRBJ2-1
CAISEPGDRVTEAFF | TGTGCCATCAGTGAGCCGGGGGACAGGGTCACTGAAGCTTTCTTT | TRBV10-3 | TRBD1 | few | TRBJ1-1
CASSPAGASYGYTF | TGTGCCAGCAGCCCGGCAGGGGCTAGCTATGGCTACACCTTC | TRBV7-9 | NA | NA | TRBJ1-2
CASTTGQPFNEKLFF | TGCGCCAGCACCACAGGGCAACCTTTTAATGAAAAACTGTTTTTT | TRBV4-1 | NA | few | TRBJ1-4
CASSLLSGDTEAFF | TGTGCCAGCAGCTTATTATCGGGCGACACTGAAGCTTTCTTT | TRBV7-3 | NA | NA | TRBJ1-1
CSTSHSGVETQYF | TGCAGTACCTCCCATTCGGGAGTAGAGACCCAGTACTTC | TRBV29-1 | NA | few | TRBJ2-5
CASRTGTSLDEQYF | TGTGCCAGCAGAACCGGGACTAGCTTGGACGAGCAGTACTTC | TRBV2 | TRBD2 | NA | TRBJ2-7
CASTFGTGGGNTIYF | TGTGCCAGCACCTTTGGGACAGGGGGCGGAAACACCATATATTTT | TRBV12-3/TRBV12-4 | TRBD1 | NA | TRBJ1-3
CASEGGAGTEAFF | TGTGCCAGCGAGGGGGGAGCAGGCACTGAAGCTTTCTTT | TRBV7-9 | NA | few | TRBJ1-1
CASIEYRGSTGELFF | TGTGCCAGCATCGAGTACAGGGGGAGCACCGGGGAGCTGTTTTTT | TRBV11-2 | TRBD1 | NA | TRBJ2-2
CASLKAGGGTDTQYF | TGTGCCAGCCTCAAAGCGGGGGGTGGCACAGATACGCAGTATTTT | TRBV12-3/TRBV12-4 | TRBD2 | NA | TRBJ2-3
CSVEVPTGLATEAFF | TGCAGCGTTGAAGTCCCCACAGGGTTGGCCACTGAAGCTTTCTTT | TRBV29-1 | NA | NA | TRBJ1-1
CASSQEHISNQPQHF | TGCGCCAGCAGCCAAGAGCACATTAGCAATCAGCCCCAGCATTTT | TRBV4-3 | NA | NA | TRBJ1-5
CAISGHPGEDSPLHF | TGTGCCATCAGTGGTCATCCAGGGGAGGATTCACCCCTCCACTTT | TRBV10-3 | NA | NA | TRBJ1-6
CASSRSGTENIYGYTF | TGTGCCAGCAGCCGTTCCGGGACAGAGAACATCTATGGCTACACCTTC | TRBV7-9 | TRBD1 | many | TRBJ1-2
CASSQAVPTDTQYF | TGCGCCAGCAGCCAAGCGGTACCCACAGATACGCAGTATTTT | TRBV4-1 | NA | NA | TRBJ2-3
CATSREGGYEQYF | TGTGCCACCAGCAGAGAGGGGGGATACGAGCAGTACTTC | TRBV15 | NA | few | TRBJ2-7
CASGRSPPDTQYF | TGTGCCAGCGGCAGGTCCCCCCCAGATACGCAGTATTTT | TRBV6-1 | NA | NA | TRBJ2-3
CASSFSKNTGELFF | TGCGCCAGCAGCTTCTCCAAGAACACCGGGGAGCTGTTTTTT | TRBV5-1 | NA | NA | TRBJ2-2
CASSLGRSYGYTF | TGTGCCAGCAGTTTAGGGCGCTCCTATGGCTACACCTTC | TRBV28 | NA | few | TRBJ1-2
CASSLASGNTGELFF | TGTGCCAGCAGTTTAGCTAGCGGTAACACCGGGGAGCTGTTTTTT | TRBV27 | TRBD2 | many | TRBJ2-2
CASSYSGDTQYF | TGTGCCAGCAGTTACAGCGGAGATACGCAGTATTTT | TRBV6-2/TRBV6-3 | NA | NA | TRBJ2-3
CASSFPRSAPPYNEQFF | TGTGCCAGCAGTTTCCCACGTTCGGCCCCCCCCTACAATGAGCAGTTCTTC | TRBV12-3/TRBV12-4 | NA | NA | TRBJ2-1
CASSLAGGPNQPQHF | TGTGCCAGCAGCTTGGCCGGCGGGCCCAATCAGCCCCAGCATTTT | TRBV5-6 | NA | NA | TRBJ1-5
CASSQDGASYNEQFF | TGCGCCAGCAGCCAAGATGGGGCCTCCTACAATGAGCAGTTCTTC | TRBV4-1 | NA | few | TRBJ2-1
CASSPGQGARNEQFF | TGCGCCAGCAGCCCGGGACAGGGGGCGCGTAATGAGCAGTTCTTC | TRBV4-3 | TRBD1 | few | TRBJ2-1
CASARDRNQPQHF | TGTGCCAGCGCAAGAGACAGAAATCAGCCCCAGCATTTT | TRBV11-2 | NA | NA | TRBJ1-5
CASSQVATSGSTTGELFF | TGCGCCAGCAGCCAAGTGGCTACTAGCGGGAGTACGACCGGGGAGCTGTTTTTT | TRBV4-1 | TRBD2 | NA | TRBJ2-2
CASSRDLRQYF | TGTGCCAGCAGTCGCGACTTGCGGCAGTACTTC | TRBV6-2/TRBV6-3 | NA | many | TRBJ2-7
CASSEGLAGGSSYNEQFF | TGTGCCAGCAGCGAGGGACTAGCGGGGGGCAGCTCCTACAATGAGCAGTTCTTC | TRBV5-4 | TRBD2 | NA | TRBJ2-1
CASSHRDLKNEQFF | TGTGCCAGCAGCCACCGGGACCTGAAGAATGAGCAGTTCTTC | TRBV7-9 | NA | NA | TRBJ2-1
CASSFPDFETQYF | TGCGCCAGCAGCTTCCCCGACTTTGAGACCCAGTACTTC | TRBV5-1 | NA | many | TRBJ2-5
CASSRRGGRKNEQFF | TGTGCCAGCAGCCGCCGAGGGGGGAGGAAGAATGAGCAGTTCTTC | TRBV5-4 | NA | NA | TRBJ2-1
CSVGLALTDTQYF | TGCAGCGTTGGGCTAGCACTCACAGATACGCAGTATTTT | TRBV29-1 | NA | few | TRBJ2-3
CASSSTNDHSYGYTF | TGTGCCAGCAGCTCAACCAATGACCATTCCTATGGCTACACCTTC | TRBV7-9 | NA | NA | TRBJ1-2
CSVAQQLNTEAFF | TGCAGCGTCGCCCAGCAGTTGAACACTGAAGCTTTCTTT | TRBV29-1 | NA | few | TRBJ1-1
CSAMGGRTADTQYF | TGCAGTGCTATGGGCGGGAGGACAGCAGATACGCAGTATTTT | TRBV20-1 | TRBD2 | NA | TRBJ2-3
CASSPTSGVPGELFF | TGTGCCAGCAGCCCGACTAGCGGGGTTCCCGGGGAGCTGTTTTTT | TRBV11-2 | TRBD2 | NA | TRBJ2-2
CASSPPKVAGGRREQFF | TGTGCCAGCAGCCCCCCGAAGGTAGCGGGGGGACGTCGTGAGCAGTTCTTC | TRBV7-2 | TRBD2 | many | TRBJ2-1
CAITDGYYGYTF | TGTGCCATCACTGACGGCTACTATGGCTACACCTTC | TRBV10-3 | NA | few | TRBJ1-2
CASSLVRTGVSPGSYEQYF | TGTGCCAGCAGTTTAGTCAGGACAGGGGTTTCCCCTGGTTCCTACGAGCAGTACTTC | TRBV12-3/TRBV12-4 | TRBD1 | NA | TRBJ2-7
CASNGGETQYF | TGTGCCAGCAACGGAGGAGAGACCCAGTACTTC | TRBV2 | NA | NA | TRBJ2-5
CAISESIGALYNEQFF | TGTGCCATCAGTGAGTCGATCGGGGCCCTATACAATGAGCAGTTCTTC | TRBV10-3 | NA | NA | TRBJ2-1
CSAFPPGRGGYTF | TGCAGTGCTTTCCCTCCAGGGCGTGGTGGCTACACCTTC | TRBV20-1 | NA | NA | TRBJ1-2
CASSFSSGFTGELFF | TGTGCCAGCAGTTTTTCTAGCGGATTCACCGGGGAGCTGTTTTTT | TRBV6-4 | TRBD2 | few | TRBJ2-2
CSGREGGSYEQYF | TGCAGCGGTCGGGAGGGGGGCTCCTACGAGCAGTACTTC | TRBV29-1 | TRBD2 | few | TRBJ2-7
CASSQGYNSPLHF | TGCGCCAGCAGCCAAGGTTATAATTCACCCCTCCACTTT | TRBV4-1 | NA | few | TRBJ1-6
CASSQEPTSGGGPDTQYF | TGCGCCAGCAGCCAAGAACCGACTAGCGGGGGGGGACCAGATACGCAGTATTTT | TRBV4-3 | TRBD2 | NA | TRBJ2-3
CATTRDRVISAEAFF | TGTGCCACCACTCGGGACAGGGTAATTTCAGCTGAAGCTTTCTTT | TRBV14 | TRBD1 | few | TRBJ1-1
CASSPVPKQRGMGYTF | TGCGCCAGCAGCCCCGTACCCAAACAGCGAGGAATGGGCTACACCTTC | TRBV4-3 | NA | NA | TRBJ1-2
CASKGINSGNTIYF | TGTGCCAGCAAGGGGATCAACTCTGGAAACACCATATATTTT | TRBV28 | NA | few | TRBJ1-3
CASRRPGRDDQPQHF | TGTGCCAGCAGGCGGCCGGGACGGGACGATCAGCCCCAGCATTTT | TRBV2 | NA | few | TRBJ1-5
CASSGGQGAFRGTEAFF | TGTGCCAGCAGCGGGGGACAGGGGGCGTTCAGAGGCACTGAAGCTTTCTTT | TRBV9 | TRBD1 | NA | TRBJ1-1